The rows below give T cell receptor beta chains drawn from one sample of a study of OX40 agonist ivuxolimab in advanced cancers. Clones were read by immunoSEQ multiplex PCR, and TCRdb kept only the in-frame ones, dropping some. The table records about 80,000 clones, around nine tenths of them present only once. The sequencing used CD4+ or CD8+ T cells sorted from blood, collected in a trial of the OX40 agonist ivuxolimab. The receptors derive from an adult with an advanced solid tumor such as melanoma, head and neck, liver or kidney cancer. Each CDR3 is given with its conserved first and last residue. The D gene is left open where the match is weak. Clone size is given for some rows only: seen once, a few or many times, or a class if the clone is expanded.

14	.	.	TRBV19	TRBJ1-1	CASRLREPNTEAFF	TGTGCCAGTCGCCTAAGGGAACCTAACACTGAAGCTTTCTTT
14	.	once	TRBV6-6	TRBJ1-1	CASRDTGTNTEAFF	TGTGCCAGCAGGGACACAGGGACGAACACTGAAGCTTTCTTT
13	.	.	TRBV7-3	TRBJ2-1	CASSSQWGDEQFF	TGTGCCAGCAGCTCCCAATGGGGCGATGAGCAGTTCTTC
13	.	.	TRBV28	TRBJ2-7	CASSWTVPYEQYF	TGTGCCAGCAGTTGGACAGTACCCTACGAGCAGTACTTC
17	.	.	TRBV7-6	TRBJ2-1	CASSLSPGAASYNEQFF	TGTGCCAGCAGTCTTTCTCCAGGGGCAGCATCCTACAATGAGCAGTTCTTC
13	.	.	TRBV19	TRBJ1-4	CASNRQRNEKLFF	TGTGCCAGTAACCGCCAGCGGAATGAAAAACTGTTTTTT
11	.	.	TRBV28	TRBJ2-5	CASSPRETQYF	TGTGCCAGCAGTCCTCGAGAGACCCAGTACTTC
18	TRBD1	once	TRBV5-6	TRBJ1-1	CASSDIRQGARAGTEAFF	TGTGCCAGCAGCGATATAAGACAGGGGGCGCGAGCTGGCACTGAAGCTTTCTTT
13	TRBD1	.	TRBV2	TRBJ1-1	CASSEGGRGGAFF	TGTGCCAGCAGTGAAGGGGGCAGGGGGGGAGCTTTCTTT
15	TRBD1	once	TRBV6-5	TRBJ2-1	CASSITGTGWGEQFF	TGTGCCAGCAGTATTACCGGGACAGGGTGGGGGGAGCAGTTCTTC
12	TRBD1	.	TRBV7-8	TRBJ2-7	CASSLRDSEQYF	TGTGCCAGCAGCTTAAGGGACAGCGAGCAGTACTTC
12	TRBD2	.	TRBV11-3	TRBJ2-1	CASSSAGGEQFF	TGTGCCAGCAGCTCAGCGGGAGGGGAGCAGTTCTTC
13	.	.	TRBV7-9	TRBJ2-2	CASSLGDSGELFF	TGTGCCAGCAGCTTAGGCGACAGCGGGGAGCTGTTTTTT
15	.	.	TRBV5-6	TRBJ2-6	CASSLIGPGANVLTF	TGTGCCAGCAGCTTGATAGGTCCAGGGGCCAACGTCCTGACTTTC
14	.	.	TRBV18	TRBJ2-1	CASSPRNIDNEQFF	TGTGCCAGCTCACCCAGAAATATAGACAATGAGCAGTTCTTC
15	.	.	TRBV7-2	TRBJ1-4	CASTRTTAGFEKLFF	TGTGCCAGCACCCGAACGACGGCAGGGTTCGAAAAACTGTTTTTT